The clone carrying this T cell receptor beta chain was observed at least ten times. Time point reported: newly diagnosed GD, antithyroid drugs for less than 3 months. From PBMCs, RNA was extracted and then used to make the TCR library. These data are taken from a study of regulatory T cells in long-lasting Graves disease. The CDR3 is made up of 13 amino acids. Germline CDR1 is KGHSH and CDR2 is LQKENI. Deletions cut 1 base from V and 6 bases from J, with 10 bases between. Library construction for TCR beta used iRepertoire HTBI primers and Arm-PCR of CDR3 regions. MiXCR, applied by TCRdb to the multiplex PCR reads, yields one record per CDR3 protein. The sample carries over 450,000 distinct CDR3 sequences, more than 10% recorded once. These records were also assigned to another study, of T cells in Graves' hyperthyroidism and ophthalmopathy.

The chain joins TRBV18 to TRBJ2-7; no clear D. Sequencing used peripheral blood mononuclear cells (PBMCs), obtained at new diagnosis, from a patient treated with antithyroid drugs. The clonotype comes from a woman in her 30s with Graves disease. This chain's CDR3 is CASSPHRGSEQYF. CDR3 coding DNA: TGTGCCAGCTCACCACACAGAGGTAGCGAGCAGTACTTC.